This entry describes one T cell receptor beta chain. Authors' methods: Using reference gene primer amplification, nucleated cell counts were estimated. Profiling relied on immunoSEQ multiplex PCR, and the TCRdb table lists in-frame clones only, not all of them. Clone size and the V and J calls come from that table; the DNA yielded D and trimming. This sample has some 19,000 clones, with about 88% found just once. The sample comes from a study of blood T cell repertoires in COVID-19. Germline V gene sequence: CDR1 KGHSH, CDR2 LQKENI. V lost 2 bases and J lost 6, with 11 bases in between. The CDR3 totals 13 residues.

The specimen sequenced was peripheral blood. This chain uses TRBV18 with TRBJ2-7; D not certain. The TCR originated in a man between 60 and 75 years old with active COVID-19. Written as DNA, the CDR3 is TGTGCCAGCTCACCAACTCGAAGCTCCGAGCAGTACTTC. It translates to CASSPTRSSEQYF.